This TCR beta chain is from a study of cytotoxic CD8 clonotypes in ibrutinib-treated CLL. In the study overall: Within the patient group, about a dozen were relapsed/refractory and approximately 15 treatment-naive, and 17 were IGHV unmutated. Each sample contained, on average, approximately 230,000 productive templates and nearly 95,000 productive rearrangements. Study results and limitations: Public clonotypes proved infrequent, and on treatment they shrank or remained steady. Patients with sustained remission and those progressing were sampled at differing times.

From germline, CDR1 is SGDLS and CDR2 YYNGEE. The CDR3 length is 17 residues. Trimming at V came to 4 bases and at J to 3 bases, leaving 11 bases not matched to a gene. Note on this clone: Its antigen is unknown.

Profiled with immunoSEQ multiplex PCR; TCRdb holds only in-frame clones, not every one. Seen here are 250,000 to 350,000 clones, around 69% observed once, and the top ten hold about 5.3%. The chain recombines TRBV9 with TRBJ2-4; 9 bases are a match to TRBD1. This receptor was obtained from a human donor with chronic lymphocytic leukemia. Here the sequenced sample was PBMCs, taken at disease progression, from a patient treated with ibrutinib. The CDR3 region is CASSRRDRERGKNIQYF. The CDR3, as DNA: TGTGCCAGCAGCCGACGGGACAGGGAACGGGGCAAAAACATTCAGTACTTC.